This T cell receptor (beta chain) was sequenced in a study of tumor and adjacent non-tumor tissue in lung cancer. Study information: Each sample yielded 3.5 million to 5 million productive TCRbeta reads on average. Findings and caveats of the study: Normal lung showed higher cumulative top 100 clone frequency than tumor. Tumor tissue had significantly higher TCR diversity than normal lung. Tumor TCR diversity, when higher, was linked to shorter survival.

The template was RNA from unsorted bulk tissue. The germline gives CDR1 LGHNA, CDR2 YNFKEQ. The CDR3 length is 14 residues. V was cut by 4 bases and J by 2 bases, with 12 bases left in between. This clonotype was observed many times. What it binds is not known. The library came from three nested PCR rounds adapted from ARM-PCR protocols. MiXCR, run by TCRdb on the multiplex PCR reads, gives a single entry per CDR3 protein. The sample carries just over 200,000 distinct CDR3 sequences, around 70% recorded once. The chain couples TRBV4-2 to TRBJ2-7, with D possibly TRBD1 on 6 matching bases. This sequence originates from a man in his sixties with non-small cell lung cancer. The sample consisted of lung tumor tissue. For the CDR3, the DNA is TGTGCCAGCAGCCGCACAGGGACCCCCTACGAGCAGTACTTC. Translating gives CASSRTGTPYEQYF.